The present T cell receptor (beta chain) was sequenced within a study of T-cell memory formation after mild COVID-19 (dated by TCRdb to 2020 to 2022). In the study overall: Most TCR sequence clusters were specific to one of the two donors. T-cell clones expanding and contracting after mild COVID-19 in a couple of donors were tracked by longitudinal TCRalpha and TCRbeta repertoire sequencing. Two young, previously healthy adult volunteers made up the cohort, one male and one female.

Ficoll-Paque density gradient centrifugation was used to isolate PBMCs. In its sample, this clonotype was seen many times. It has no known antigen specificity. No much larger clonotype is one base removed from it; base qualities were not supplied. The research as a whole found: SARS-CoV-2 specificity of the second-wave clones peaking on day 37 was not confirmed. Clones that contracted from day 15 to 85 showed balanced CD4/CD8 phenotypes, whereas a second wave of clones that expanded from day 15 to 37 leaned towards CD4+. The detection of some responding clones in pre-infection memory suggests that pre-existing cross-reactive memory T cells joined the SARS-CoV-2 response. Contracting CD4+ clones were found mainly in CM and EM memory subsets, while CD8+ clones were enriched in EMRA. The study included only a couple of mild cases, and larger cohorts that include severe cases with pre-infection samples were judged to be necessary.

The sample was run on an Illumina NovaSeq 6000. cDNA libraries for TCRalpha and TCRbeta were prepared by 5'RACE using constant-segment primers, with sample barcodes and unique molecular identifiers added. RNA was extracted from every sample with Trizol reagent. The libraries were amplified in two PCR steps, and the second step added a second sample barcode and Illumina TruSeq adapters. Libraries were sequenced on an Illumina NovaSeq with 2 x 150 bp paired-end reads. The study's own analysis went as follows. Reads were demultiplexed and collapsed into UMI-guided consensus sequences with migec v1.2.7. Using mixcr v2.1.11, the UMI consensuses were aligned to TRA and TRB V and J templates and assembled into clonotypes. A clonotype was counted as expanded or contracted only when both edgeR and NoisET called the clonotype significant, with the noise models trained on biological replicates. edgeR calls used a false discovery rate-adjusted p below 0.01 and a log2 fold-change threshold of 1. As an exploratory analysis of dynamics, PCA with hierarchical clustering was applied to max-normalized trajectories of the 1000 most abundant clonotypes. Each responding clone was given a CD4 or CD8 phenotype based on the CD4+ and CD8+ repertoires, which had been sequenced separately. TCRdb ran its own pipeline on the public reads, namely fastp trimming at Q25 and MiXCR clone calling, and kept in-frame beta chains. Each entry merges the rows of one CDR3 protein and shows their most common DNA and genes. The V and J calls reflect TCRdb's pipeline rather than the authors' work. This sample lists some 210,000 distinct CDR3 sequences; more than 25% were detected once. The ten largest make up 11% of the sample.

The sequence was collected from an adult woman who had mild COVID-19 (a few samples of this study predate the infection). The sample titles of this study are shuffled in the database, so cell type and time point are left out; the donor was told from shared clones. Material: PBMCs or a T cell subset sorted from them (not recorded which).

The DNA sequence is given as TGTGCCAGCGCTAGCGGGAGCTACAATGAGCAGTTCTTC. Its protein product is CASASGSYNEQFF. The rearranged chain carries TRBV10-3 and TRBJ2-1, and 10 junctional nucleotides match TRBD2. From a lookup of the germline V gene, CDR1 and CDR2 are ENHRY and SYGVKD. Relative to germline, V is missing 10 bases and J is missing 3 bases, with 3 bases of the junction outside any gene match. The CDR3 has 13 amino acids, counting the end cysteine and phenylalanine. Just the 39-base CDR3 DNA is kept, in frame starting at base 1.